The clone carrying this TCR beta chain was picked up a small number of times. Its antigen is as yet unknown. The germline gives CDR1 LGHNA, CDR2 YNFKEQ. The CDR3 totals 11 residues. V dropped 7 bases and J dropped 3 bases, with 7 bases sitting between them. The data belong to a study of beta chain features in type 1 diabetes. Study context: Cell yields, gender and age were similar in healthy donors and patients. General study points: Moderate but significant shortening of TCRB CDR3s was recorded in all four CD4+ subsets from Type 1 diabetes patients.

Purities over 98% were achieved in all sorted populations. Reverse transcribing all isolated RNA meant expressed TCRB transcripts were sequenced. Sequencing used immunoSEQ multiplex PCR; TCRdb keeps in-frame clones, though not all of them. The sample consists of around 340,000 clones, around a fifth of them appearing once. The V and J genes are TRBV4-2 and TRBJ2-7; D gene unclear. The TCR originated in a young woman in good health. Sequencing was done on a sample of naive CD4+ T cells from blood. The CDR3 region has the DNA TGTGCCAGCACCCTATACTACGAGCAGTACTTC. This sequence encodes CASTLYYEQYF.